The rows below give T cell receptor beta chains drawn from one sample of a study of T cell repertoires in cytomegalovirus infection. TCRdb independently ran MiXCR on the reads; one entry per CDR3 protein. The sample lists fewer than 200,000 distinct CDR3 sequences, more than 9% seen once, with about 4.6% in the top ten. Sequenced: PBMCs. The receptors shown here come from a human donor in good health (CMV status not recorded). Some clones in this sample may be carry-over from other donors' samples. The CDR3 runs from the conserved cysteine through the conserved F or W. The D gene is left open where the match is weak. Only part of the rows carry a size: once, few, many, or a class if the clone is expanded.

abundance: many; d_gene: -; v_gene: TRBV7-2; CDR3aa: CASSPDTMRTQYF
abundance: many; d_gene: -; v_gene: TRBV5-1; CDR3aa: CASSLERGGNEQFF
abundance: many; d_gene: TRBD1; v_gene: TRBV28; CDR3aa: CASSSGTGGEQPQHF
abundance: -; d_gene: TRBD2; v_gene: TRBV20-1; CDR3aa: CSASTGRRWLAGNTGELFF
abundance: many; d_gene: -; v_gene: TRBV5-1; CDR3aa: CASSTGQQETQYF
abundance: many; d_gene: TRBD2; v_gene: TRBV5-1; CDR3aa: CASSLESSGMETQYF
abundance: many; d_gene: TRBD1; v_gene: TRBV7-6; CDR3aa: CASSYGQGANTEAFF
abundance: many; d_gene: -; v_gene: TRBV11-2; CDR3aa: CASSLETGNTIYF
abundance: many; d_gene: -; v_gene: TRBV5-1; CDR3aa: CASSPDPRPNTEAFF
abundance: -; d_gene: TRBD2; v_gene: TRBV15; CDR3aa: CATSTSGVWREDYNEQFF
abundance: many; d_gene: -; v_gene: TRBV19; CDR3aa: CASSIGRSWHTEAFF
abundance: many; d_gene: -; v_gene: TRBV7-2; CDR3aa: CASRHTGNNQPQHF
abundance: many; d_gene: -; v_gene: TRBV7-2; CDR3aa: CASSVGSGQPHEKLFF
abundance: -; d_gene: TRBD2; v_gene: TRBV25-1; CDR3aa: CASSDPAGASLEETQYF
abundance: few; d_gene: -; v_gene: TRBV20-1; CDR3aa: CSANVRRFSYNEQFF
abundance: -; d_gene: -; v_gene: TRBV30; CDR3aa: CAWSRDFQETQYF
abundance: many; d_gene: -; v_gene: TRBV7-8; CDR3aa: CASSSRRTDNEKLFF
abundance: many; d_gene: -; v_gene: TRBV11-2; CDR3aa: CASSLGTHTAVEQFF
abundance: many; d_gene: -; v_gene: TRBV6-2/TRBV6-3; CDR3aa: CASSYNRAGTGELFF
abundance: few; d_gene: -; v_gene: TRBV7-2; CDR3aa: CASSLTGDNGNIQYF
abundance: few; d_gene: TRBD2; v_gene: TRBV20-1; CDR3aa: CSARSREALSYEQYF
abundance: many; d_gene: -; v_gene: TRBV7-2; CDR3aa: CASSPSGGNQPQHF
abundance: many; d_gene: TRBD2; v_gene: TRBV28; CDR3aa: CASSGLAGYQNEQFF
abundance: -; d_gene: -; v_gene: TRBV20-1; CDR3aa: CSASGADQPQHF
abundance: many; d_gene: -; v_gene: TRBV7-2; CDR3aa: CASSPGTRRTEAFF
abundance: few; d_gene: -; v_gene: TRBV19; CDR3aa: CASGGGGSSFGEQFF
abundance: few; d_gene: TRBD1; v_gene: TRBV11-2; CDR3aa: CARVVGTGGNEQYF
abundance: many; d_gene: TRBD2; v_gene: TRBV20-1; CDR3aa: CSAAGTSKETQYF
abundance: many; d_gene: TRBD2; v_gene: TRBV7-2; CDR3aa: CASSFAGGPSRDTQYF
abundance: many; d_gene: TRBD1; v_gene: TRBV7-8; CDR3aa: CASSPDRGGEQYF
abundance: -; d_gene: -; v_gene: TRBV20-1; CDR3aa: CSARLYTQYF
abundance: many; d_gene: -; v_gene: TRBV7-9; CDR3aa: CASSLGASRETQYF
abundance: many; d_gene: -; v_gene: TRBV24-1; CDR3aa: CATSDAVGDRYYGYTF
abundance: few; d_gene: TRBD2; v_gene: TRBV14; CDR3aa: CASNPGRGYNEQFF
abundance: few; d_gene: -; v_gene: TRBV6-1; CDR3aa: CASMKGGSTGELFF
abundance: many; d_gene: -; v_gene: TRBV7-2; CDR3aa: CASSLTLKRNSPLHF
abundance: few; d_gene: TRBD1; v_gene: TRBV28; CDR3aa: CASSPADRGRSEKLFF
abundance: -; d_gene: -; v_gene: TRBV20-1; CDR3aa: CSARGQNYGYTF
abundance: many; d_gene: TRBD2; v_gene: TRBV7-2; CDR3aa: CASFGRGTSGRSNTGELFF
abundance: many; d_gene: -; v_gene: TRBV6-1; CDR3aa: CASKFVSGNTIYF
abundance: few; d_gene: -; v_gene: TRBV28; CDR3aa: CASSLYLEDTQYF
abundance: few; d_gene: TRBD2; v_gene: TRBV29-1; CDR3aa: CSVSGTSMIADTQYF
abundance: few; d_gene: TRBD1; v_gene: TRBV5-1; CDR3aa: CASSLARDSFTAADTQYF
abundance: -; d_gene: -; v_gene: TRBV18; CDR3aa: CASSPQQSSNQPQHF
abundance: few; d_gene: -; v_gene: TRBV6-2/TRBV6-3; CDR3aa: CASSYGDNEQFF
abundance: many; d_gene: -; v_gene: TRBV5-6; CDR3aa: CASNGQLYQETQYF
abundance: many; d_gene: -; v_gene: TRBV7-2; CDR3aa: CASSLALQETQYF
abundance: -; d_gene: -; v_gene: TRBV6-2/TRBV6-3; CDR3aa: CASRQEKRPQHF
abundance: many; d_gene: TRBD1; v_gene: TRBV7-2; CDR3aa: CASRLSRQGGGYTF
abundance: many; d_gene: -; v_gene: TRBV7-9; CDR3aa: CASSLVRGPAFF